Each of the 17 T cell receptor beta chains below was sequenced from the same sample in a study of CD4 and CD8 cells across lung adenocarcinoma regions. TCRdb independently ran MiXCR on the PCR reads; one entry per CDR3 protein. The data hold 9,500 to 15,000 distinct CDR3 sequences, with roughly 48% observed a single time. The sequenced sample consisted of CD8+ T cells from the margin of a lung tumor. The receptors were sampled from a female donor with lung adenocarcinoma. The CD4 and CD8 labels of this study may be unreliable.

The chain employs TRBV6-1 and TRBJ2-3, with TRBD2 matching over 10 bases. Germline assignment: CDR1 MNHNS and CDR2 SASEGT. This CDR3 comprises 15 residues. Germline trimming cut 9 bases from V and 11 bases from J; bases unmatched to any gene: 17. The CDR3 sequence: CARGFSGTSANEQYF. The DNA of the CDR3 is TGTGCCAGGGGCTTCTCCGGGACTAGCGCAAATGAGCAGTATTTT.

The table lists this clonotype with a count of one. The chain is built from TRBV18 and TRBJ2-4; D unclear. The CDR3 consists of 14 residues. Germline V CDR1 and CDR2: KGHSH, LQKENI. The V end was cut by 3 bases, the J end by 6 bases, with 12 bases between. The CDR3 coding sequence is TGTGCCAGCTCACCCTCCGCACAGCTAAACATTCAGTACTTC. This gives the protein CASSPSAQLNIQYF.

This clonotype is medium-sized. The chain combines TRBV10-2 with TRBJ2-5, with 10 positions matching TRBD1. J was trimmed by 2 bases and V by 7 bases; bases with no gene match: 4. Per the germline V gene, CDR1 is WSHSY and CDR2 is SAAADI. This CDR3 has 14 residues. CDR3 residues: CASNDRGPQETQYF. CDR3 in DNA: TGCGCCAGCAACGACAGGGGGCCTCAAGAGACCCAGTACTTC.

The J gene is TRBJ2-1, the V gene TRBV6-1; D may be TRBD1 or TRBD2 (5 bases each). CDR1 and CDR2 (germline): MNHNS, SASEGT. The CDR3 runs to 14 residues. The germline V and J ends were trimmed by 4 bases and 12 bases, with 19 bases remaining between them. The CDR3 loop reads CASSGGSSYDAQFF. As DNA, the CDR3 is TGTGCCAGCAGTGGGGGGAGCTCCTACGATGCGCAGTTCTTC.

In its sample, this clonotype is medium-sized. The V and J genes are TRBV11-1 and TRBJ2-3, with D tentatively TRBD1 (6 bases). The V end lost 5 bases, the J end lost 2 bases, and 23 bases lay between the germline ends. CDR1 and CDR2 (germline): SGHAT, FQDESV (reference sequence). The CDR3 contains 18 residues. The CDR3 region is CASSRTRNRAGATDTQYF. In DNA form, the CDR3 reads TGTGCCAGCAGCCGAACACGGAACAGGGCAGGTGCCACAGATACGCAGTATTTT.

The CDR3 protein is CASSYEDTQYF. The CDR3 DNA is TGTGCCAGCAGTTACGAAGATACGCAGTATTTT. V gene TRBV12-3 or TRBV12-4 combines with J gene TRBJ2-3; D uncertain. With 4 bases removed from V and 5 bases from J, the gap between germline ends came to 4 bases. The CDR3 is 11 amino acids.

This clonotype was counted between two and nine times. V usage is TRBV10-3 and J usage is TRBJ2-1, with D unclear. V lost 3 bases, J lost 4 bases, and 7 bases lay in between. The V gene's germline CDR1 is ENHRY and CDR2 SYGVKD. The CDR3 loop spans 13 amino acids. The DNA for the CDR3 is TGTGCCATCAGTGAATTACTATACAATGAGCAGTTCTTC. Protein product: CAISELLYNEQFF.

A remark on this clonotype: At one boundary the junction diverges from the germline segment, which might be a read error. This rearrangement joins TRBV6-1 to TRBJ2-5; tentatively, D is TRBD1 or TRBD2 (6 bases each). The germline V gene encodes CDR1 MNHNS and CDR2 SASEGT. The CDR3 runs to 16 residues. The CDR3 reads CASSETGGGGQDTQYF. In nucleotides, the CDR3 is TGTGCCAGCAGTGAAACCGGGGGCGGTGGCCAAGATACCCAGTATTTC.

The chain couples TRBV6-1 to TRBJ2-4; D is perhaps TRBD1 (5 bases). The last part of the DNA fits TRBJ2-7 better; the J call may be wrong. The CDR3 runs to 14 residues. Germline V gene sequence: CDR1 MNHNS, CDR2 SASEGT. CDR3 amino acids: CASSDPGISYEQYF. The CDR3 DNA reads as TGTGCCAGCAGTGACCCAGGGATTTCCTACGAGCAGTACTTC.

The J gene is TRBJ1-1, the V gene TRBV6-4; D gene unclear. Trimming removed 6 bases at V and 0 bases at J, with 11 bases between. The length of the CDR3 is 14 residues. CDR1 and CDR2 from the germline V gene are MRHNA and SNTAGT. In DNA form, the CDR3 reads TGTGCCAGCAGAGTGGATAGACTGAACACTGAAGCTTTCTTT. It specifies CASRVDRLNTEAFF.

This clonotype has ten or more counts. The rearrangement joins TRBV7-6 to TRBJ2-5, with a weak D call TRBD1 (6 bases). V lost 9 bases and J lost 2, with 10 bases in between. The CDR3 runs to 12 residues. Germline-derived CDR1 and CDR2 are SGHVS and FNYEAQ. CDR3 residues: CASSGHQETQYF. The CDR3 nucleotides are TGTGCCAGTTCGGGACATCAAGAGACCCAGTACTTC.

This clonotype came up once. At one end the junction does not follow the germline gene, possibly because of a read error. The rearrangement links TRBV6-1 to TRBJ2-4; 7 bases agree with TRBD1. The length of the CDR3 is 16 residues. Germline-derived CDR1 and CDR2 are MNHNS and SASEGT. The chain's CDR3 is CASSPRGHPAKNIQYF. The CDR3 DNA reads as TGTGCCAGCAGTCCTAGGGGGCACCCAGCCAAAAACATTCAGTACTTT.

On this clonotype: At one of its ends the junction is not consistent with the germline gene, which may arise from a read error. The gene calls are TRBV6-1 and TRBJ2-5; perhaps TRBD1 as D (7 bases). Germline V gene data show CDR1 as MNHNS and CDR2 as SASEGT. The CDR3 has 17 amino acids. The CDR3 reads CASSAGEGGSATETQYF. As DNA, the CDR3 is TGTGCCAGCAGTGCGGGGGAAGGGGGCAGTGCCACAGAGACCCAGTATTTC.

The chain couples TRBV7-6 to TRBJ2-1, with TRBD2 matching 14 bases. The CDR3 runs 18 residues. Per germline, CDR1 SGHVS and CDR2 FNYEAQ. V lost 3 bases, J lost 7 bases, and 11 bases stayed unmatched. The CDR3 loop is CASSFDRGRLAGGNEQFF. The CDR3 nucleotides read TGTGCCAGCAGCTTTGACAGGGGGCGACTAGCGGGGGGGAATGAGCAGTTCTTC.

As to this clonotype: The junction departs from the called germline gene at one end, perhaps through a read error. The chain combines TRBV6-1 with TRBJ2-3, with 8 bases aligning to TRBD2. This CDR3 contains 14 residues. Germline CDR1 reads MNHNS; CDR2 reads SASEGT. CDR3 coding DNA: TGTGCCAGCAGTGAAGCCGGGGGGGCCGATACGCTGACTTTT. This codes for CASSEAGGADTLTF.

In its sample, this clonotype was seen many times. In nucleotides, the CDR3 is TGTGCCAGCACTCTAGCGGGGGGGAGTTACAATGAGCAGTTCTTC. As protein: CASTLAGGSYNEQFF. The rearrangement uses TRBV6-5 and TRBJ2-1, with TRBD2 matching over 12 bases. This CDR3 spans 15 amino acids. Per the germline V gene, CDR1 is MNHEY and CDR2 is SVGAGI. V shed 7 bases, J shed 4 bases, and the junction held 5 bases outside the gene matches.

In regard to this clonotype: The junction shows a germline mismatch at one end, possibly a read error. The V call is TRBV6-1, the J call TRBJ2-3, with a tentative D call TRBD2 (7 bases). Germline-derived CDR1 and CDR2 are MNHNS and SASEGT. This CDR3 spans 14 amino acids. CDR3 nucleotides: TGTGCCAGCAGTGAAGGCGGGGGCAAAGATACCCAGTATTTT. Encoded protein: CASSEGGGKDTQYF.